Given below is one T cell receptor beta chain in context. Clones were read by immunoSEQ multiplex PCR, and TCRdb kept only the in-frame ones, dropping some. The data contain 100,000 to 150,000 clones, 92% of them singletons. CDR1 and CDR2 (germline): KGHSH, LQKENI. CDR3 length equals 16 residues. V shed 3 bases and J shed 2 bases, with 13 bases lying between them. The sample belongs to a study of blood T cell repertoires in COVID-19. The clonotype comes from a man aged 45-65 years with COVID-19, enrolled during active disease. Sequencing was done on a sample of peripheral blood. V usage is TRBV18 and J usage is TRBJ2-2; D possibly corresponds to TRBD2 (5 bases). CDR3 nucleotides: TGTGCCAGCTCACCCGTAGACGGGATAAACACCGGGGAGCTGTTTTTT. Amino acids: CASSPVDGINTGELFF.